Shown below are 6 T cell receptor beta chains from a single sample sequenced in a study of cytomegalovirus exposure and HLA in healthy donors. PCR primers comprised 60 Vbeta and 13 Jbeta primers. The data were produced by immunoSEQ multiplex PCR, yet TCRdb's version contains in-frame clones alone and is incomplete. The sample lists around 59,000 clones; 80% were seen once. The source material was PBMCs. The receptors stem from a woman in her thirties or forties in good health and CMV-seronegative.

The gene calls are TRBV28 and TRBJ1-6, with D possibly TRBD1 on 6 matching bases. CDR1 is MDHEN, CDR2 SYDVKM, per germline. V dropped 2 bases and J dropped 4 bases, with 9 bases sitting between them. The CDR3 sequence is 15 residues long. DNA for the CDR3: TGTGCCAGCAGTTTACGCACAGGGTATAATTCACCCCTCCACTTT. Residues: CASSLRTGYNSPLHF.

This sequence joins TRBV6-1 and TRBJ2-1; 7 nucleotides align to TRBD1. The J segment lost 3 bases and the V segment lost 2 bases, leaving 4 bases of the junction unmatched. The CDR3 sequence is 15 residues long. Germline V gives CDR1 MNHNS, CDR2 SASEGT. The CDR3 sequence is CASSERAGGYNEQFF. DNA for the CDR3: TGTGCCAGCAGTGAAAGGGCAGGGGGCTACAATGAGCAGTTCTTC.

The rearrangement uses TRBV5-1 and TRBJ2-7, with a possible D match to TRBD1 (5 bases). There are 14 residues in the CDR3. Between the trimmed V and J ends, which lost 4 bases and 2 bases, there was a span of 13 bases. CDR1 and CDR2 from the germline V gene are SGHRS and YFSETQ. CDR3 DNA sequence: TGCGCCAGCAGCACAGGCCAAGGAGCCTACGAGCAGTACTTC. Amino acids: CASSTGQGAYEQYF.

J is TRBJ1-2 and V is TRBV11-2; D may be TRBD1 (5 bases). The CDR3 loop spans 13 amino acids. V lost 3 bases to trimming and J lost 4 bases, with 9 bases between them. Per the germline V gene, CDR1 is SGHAT and CDR2 is FQNNGV. The CDR3 reads CASSLGEGYGYTF. CDR3 coding DNA: TGTGCCAGCAGCTTGGGGGAGGGCTATGGCTACACCTTC. Together with reference TRBV11-2 and TRBJ1-2, the CDR3 gives the full variable domain: EAGVAQSPRYKIIEKRQSVAFWCNPISGHATLYWYQQILGQGPKLLIQFQNNGVVDDSQLPKDRFSAERLKGVDSTLKIQPAKLEDSAVYLCASSLGEGYGYTFGSGTRLTVV.

The chain links TRBV5-1 to TRBJ2-4, with a possible D match to TRBD2 (6 bases). The CDR3 covers 13 residues. V was trimmed by 3 bases and J by 9 bases, leaving 13 bases between them. Germline V gives CDR1 SGHRS, CDR2 YFSETQ. CDR3 amino acids: CASSSGGLGIQYF. The CDR3 DNA reads TGCGCCAGCAGCTCTGGGGGGTTGGGCATTCAGTACTTC.

This sequence joins TRBV30 and TRBJ1-5, with 8 bases lining up with TRBD1. The germline CDR1 and CDR2 sequences are GTSNPN and SVGIG (reference sequence). CDR3 length: 14 residues. The ends lost 3 bases at V and 5 bases at J; junction bases unmatched: 6. The CDR3 is CAWSIGTGDQPQHF. In nucleotides, the CDR3 is TGTGCCTGGAGCATAGGGACAGGTGATCAGCCCCAGCATTTT.